Included here is one T cell receptor beta chain sequence, with context. Its target is unknown. TCRdb used MiXCR to reprocess the RT-PCR reads, holding one entry per CDR3 protein. The sample includes 250,000 to 350,000 distinct CDR3 sequences, about 20% of them seen just once. These data belong to a study of response to subunit inactivated influenza vaccine. Notes on the study in general: The authors proposed limited new T cell recruitment per seasonal influenza vaccination.

The CDR3 covers 14 residues. The germline gives CDR1 DFQATT, CDR2 SNEGSKA (reference sequence). Trimming cost V 6 bases and J 3 bases; bases outside gene matches: 10. The chain couples TRBV20-1 to TRBJ1-2, with 7 bases identical to TRBD1. The clonotype originates from a man aged 45 to 75 who received an inactivated influenza vaccine. Sequenced here: PBMCs from blood, sampled around 22 months after vaccination. This chain's CDR3 is CSATTGDRDYGYTF. CDR3 nucleotides: TGCAGTGCCACAACAGGGGATCGCGACTATGGCTACACCTTC.